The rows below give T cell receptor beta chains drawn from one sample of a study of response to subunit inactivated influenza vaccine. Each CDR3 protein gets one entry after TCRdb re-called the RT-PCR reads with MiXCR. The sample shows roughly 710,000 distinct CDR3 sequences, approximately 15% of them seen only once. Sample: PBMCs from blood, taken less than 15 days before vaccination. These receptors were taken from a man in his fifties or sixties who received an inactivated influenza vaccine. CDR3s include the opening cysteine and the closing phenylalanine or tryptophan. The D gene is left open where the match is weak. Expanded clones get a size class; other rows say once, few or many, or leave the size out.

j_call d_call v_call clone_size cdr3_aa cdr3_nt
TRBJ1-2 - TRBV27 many CASSGGGYGYTF TGTGCCAGCAGTGGAGGGGGTTATGGCTACACCTTC
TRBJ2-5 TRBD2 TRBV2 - CASRAGVRVETQYF TGTGCCAGCAGGGCGGGGGTCCGGGTGGAGACCCAGTACTTC
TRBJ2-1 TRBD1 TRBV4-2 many CASSPGTAYNEQFF TGTGCCAGCAGTCCCGGGACAGCCTACAATGAGCAGTTCTTC
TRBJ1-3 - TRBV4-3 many CASSQVPGSYGTIYF TGCGCCAGCAGCCAAGTCCCAGGGTCGTATGGCACCATATATTTT
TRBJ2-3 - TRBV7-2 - CASTYMADTQYF TGTGCCAGTACCTACATGGCAGATACGCAGTATTTT
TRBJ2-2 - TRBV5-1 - CASSLAAGQTGELFF TGCGCCAGCAGCTTGGCCGCGGGGCAGACCGGGGAGCTGTTTTTT
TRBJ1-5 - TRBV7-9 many CASSPPGDSNQPQHF TGTGCCAGCAGCCCCCCCGGGGATAGCAATCAGCCCCAGCATTTT
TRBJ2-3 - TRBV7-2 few CASSSQGGGSTDTQYF TGTGCCAGCAGCTCTCAGGGAGGGGGGTCCACAGATACGCAGTATTTT
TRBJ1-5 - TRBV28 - CASRNGGSNQPQHF TGTGCCAGCAGGAACGGAGGGAGCAATCAGCCCCAGCATTTT
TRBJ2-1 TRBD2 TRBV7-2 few CASSLTSGGSVWEQFF TGTGCCAGCAGCTTAACAAGCGGGGGGTCTGTTTGGGAGCAGTTCTTC
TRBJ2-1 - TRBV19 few CASSISEQFF TGTGCCAGTAGTATCAGTGAGCAGTTCTTC
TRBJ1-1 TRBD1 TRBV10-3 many CATLDRGNTEAFF TGTGCCACCCTCGACAGGGGGAACACTGAAGCTTTCTTT
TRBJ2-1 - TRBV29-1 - CSVAQEANNEQFF TGCAGCGTTGCCCAAGAAGCTAACAATGAGCAGTTCTTC
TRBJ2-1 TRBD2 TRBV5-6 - CASSLAKTSGRNNEQFF TGTGCCAGCAGCTTGGCCAAAACTAGCGGGAGGAACAATGAGCAGTTCTTC
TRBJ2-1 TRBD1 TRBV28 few CASSPRGTGNNEQFF TGTGCCAGCAGTCCCAGAGGGACAGGGAATAATGAGCAGTTCTTC
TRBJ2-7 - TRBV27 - CASSFSLGEQYF TGTGCCAGCAGTTTTTCCCTCGGGGAGCAGTACTTC
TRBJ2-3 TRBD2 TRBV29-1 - CSVELGGGAVDTQYF TGCAGCGTTGAATTGGGCGGGGGGGCCGTAGATACGCAGTATTTT